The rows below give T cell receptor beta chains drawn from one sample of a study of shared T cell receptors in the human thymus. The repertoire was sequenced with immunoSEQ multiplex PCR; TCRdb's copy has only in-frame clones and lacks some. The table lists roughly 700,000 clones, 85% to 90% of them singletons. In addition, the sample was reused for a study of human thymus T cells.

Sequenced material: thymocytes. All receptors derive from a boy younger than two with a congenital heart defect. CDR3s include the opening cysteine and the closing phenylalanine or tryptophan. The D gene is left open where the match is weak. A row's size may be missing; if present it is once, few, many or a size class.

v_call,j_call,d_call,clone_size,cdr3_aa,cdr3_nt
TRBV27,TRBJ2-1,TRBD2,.,CASSPGSGRGNEQFF,TGTGCCAGCAGTCCCGGTAGCGGGAGAGGTAATGAGCAGTTCTTC
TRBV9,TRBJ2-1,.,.,CASSPRRRGWSHNEQFF,TGTGCCAGCAGCCCCAGACGGAGAGGGTGGAGCCACAATGAGCAGTTCTTC
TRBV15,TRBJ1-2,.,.,CATSRDQGFHYGYTF,TGTGCCACCAGCAGAGATCAGGGTTTTCATTATGGCTACACCTTC
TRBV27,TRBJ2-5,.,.,CASRMTGRLAEQYF,TGTGCCAGCAGAATGACAGGCCGCCTGGCTGAGCAGTACTTC
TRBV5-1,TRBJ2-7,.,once,CASSPRVSTYEQYF,TGCGCCAGCAGCCCTCGGGTCTCTACCTACGAGCAGTACTTC
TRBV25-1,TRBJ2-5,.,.,CASSEGRGERETQYF,TGTGCCAGCAGTGAAGGCAGGGGAGAGAGAGAGACCCAGTACTTC
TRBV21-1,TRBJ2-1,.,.,CASGSPGLAGGPGMNEQFF,TGTGCCAGCGGGAGTCCAGGGCTAGCGGGAGGGCCGGGTATGAATGAGCAGTTCTTC
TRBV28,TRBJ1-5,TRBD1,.,CASSLDRGLGQPQHF,TGTGCCAGCAGTTTAGACAGGGGGCTAGGCCAGCCCCAGCATTTT
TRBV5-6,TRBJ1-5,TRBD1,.,CASSLGGTGLYSNQPQHF,TGTGCCAGCAGCTTGGGAGGGACAGGCCTTTATAGCAATCAGCCCCAGCATTTT
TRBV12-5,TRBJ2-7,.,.,CASGSGGPSLYEQYF,TGTGCTAGTGGTTCCGGCGGTCCCAGCCTCTACGAGCAGTACTTC
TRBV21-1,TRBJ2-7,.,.,CASSKAVWREGAYEQYF,TGTGCCAGCAGCAAAGCGGTGTGGCGGGAGGGGGCCTACGAGCAGTACTTC
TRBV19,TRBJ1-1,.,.,CASSRSGQGHTEAFF,TGTGCCAGTAGTCGAAGCGGGCAGGGTCACACTGAAGCTTTCTTT
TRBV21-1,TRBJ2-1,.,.,CASSKVWLAGGPYNEQFF,TGTGCCAGCAGCAAAGTTTGGCTAGCGGGAGGGCCCTACAATGAGCAGTTCTTC
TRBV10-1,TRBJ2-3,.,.,CASSKRPPGNTQYF,TGCGCCAGCAGTAAACGTCCCCCGGGGAACACGCAGTATTTT
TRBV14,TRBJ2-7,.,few,CASSQGSGAYEQYF,TGTGCCAGCAGCCAAGGTTCAGGGGCCTACGAGCAGTACTTC
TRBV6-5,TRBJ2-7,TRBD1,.,CASSHWGTGPFYEQYF,TGTGCCAGCAGTCACTGGGGGACAGGACCTTTCTACGAGCAGTACTTC
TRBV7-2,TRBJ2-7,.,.,CASSLGRTSYEQYF,TGTGCCAGCAGCTTAGGACGGACTTCCTACGAGCAGTACTTC
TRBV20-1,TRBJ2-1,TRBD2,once,CSARLADEQFF,TGCAGTGCCCGACTAGCAGATGAGCAGTTCTTC
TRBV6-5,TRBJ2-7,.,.,CASSRWGTRSYEQYF,TGTGCCAGCAGCCGGTGGGGGACACGATCCTACGAGCAGTACTTC
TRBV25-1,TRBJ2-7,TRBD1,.,CATAGQGHSYEQYF,TGTGCCACCGCGGGACAGGGGCACTCCTACGAGCAGTACTTC
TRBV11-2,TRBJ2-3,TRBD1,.,CASSPTGQADTQYF,TGTGCCAGCAGCCCGACGGGACAGGCAGATACGCAGTATTTT
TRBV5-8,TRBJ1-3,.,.,CASSLGQLSSGNTIYF,TGTGCCAGCAGCTTGGGACAGTTAAGCTCTGGAAACACCATATATTTT
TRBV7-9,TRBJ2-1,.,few,CASSFGQGMDNEQFF,TGTGCCAGCAGCTTCGGGCAGGGAATGGACAATGAGCAGTTCTTC
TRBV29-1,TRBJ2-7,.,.,CSVVQGLSYEQYF,TGCAGCGTGGTACAGGGCCTCTCCTACGAGCAGTACTTC
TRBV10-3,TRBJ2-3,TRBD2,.,CAISELAGGGTDTQYF,TGTGCCATCAGTGAACTAGCGGGAGGCGGCACAGATACGCAGTATTTT
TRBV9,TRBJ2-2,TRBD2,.,CASSTTSGSDNTGELFF,TGTGCCAGCAGCACTACTAGCGGGAGTGATAACACCGGGGAGCTGTTTTTT
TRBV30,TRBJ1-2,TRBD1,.,CAWKGRQGRSYGYTF,TGTGCCTGGAAGGGGAGACAGGGGCGAAGCTATGGCTACACCTTC
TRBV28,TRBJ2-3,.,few,CASSPPRGASTDTQYF,TGTGCCAGCAGTCCCCCACGGGGGGCGAGCACAGATACGCAGTATTTT
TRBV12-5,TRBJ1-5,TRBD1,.,CASGRDRGPDQPQHF,TGTGCTAGTGGTCGTGACAGGGGTCCGGATCAGCCCCAGCATTTT
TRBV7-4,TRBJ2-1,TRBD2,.,CASSLGSAGGPYNEQFF,TGTGCCAGCAGCTTAGGCTCGGCGGGAGGTCCCTACAATGAGCAGTTCTTC
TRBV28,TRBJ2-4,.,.,CASSLYRPRGGNIQYF,TGTGCCAGCAGTTTATACCGCCCGAGGGGGGGGAACATTCAGTACTTC
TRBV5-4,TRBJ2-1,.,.,CASSDDSQPHNEQFF,TGTGCCAGCAGCGATGACAGTCAGCCTCACAATGAGCAGTTCTTC
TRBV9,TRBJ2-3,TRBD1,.,CASSVGDRGGTDTQYF,TGTGCCAGCAGCGTAGGGGACAGGGGGGGCACAGATACGCAGTATTTT
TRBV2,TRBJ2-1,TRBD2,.,CASSPRGGSHEQFF,TGTGCCAGCAGTCCTAGGGGAGGGTCCCATGAGCAGTTCTTC
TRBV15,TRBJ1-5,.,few,CATSREAGSSNQPQHF,TGTGCCACCAGCAGAGAGGCAGGATCTAGCAATCAGCCCCAGCATTTT
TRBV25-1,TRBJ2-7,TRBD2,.,CASSESPSGRSYEQYF,TGTGCCAGCAGTGAATCCCCAAGCGGGAGGTCCTACGAGCAGTACTTC
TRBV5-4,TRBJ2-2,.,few,CASDGGAGELFF,TGTGCCAGCGACGGAGGGGCCGGGGAGCTGTTTTTT
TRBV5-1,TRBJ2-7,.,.,CASSLEGGHEQYF,TGCGCCAGCAGCTTGGAGGGAGGTCACGAGCAGTACTTC
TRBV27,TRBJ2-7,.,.,CASSSGLSSYEQYF,TGTGCCAGCAGTTCGGGACTTTCCTCCTACGAGCAGTACTTC
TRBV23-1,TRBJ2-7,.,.,CASSTPREVLLSYEQYF,TGCGCCAGCAGTACCCCCAGGGAGGTCCTCCTCTCCTACGAGCAGTACTTC
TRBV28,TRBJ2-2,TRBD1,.,CASSPLRGLFGELFF,TGTGCCAGCAGCCCCCTGAGGGGGCTTTTCGGGGAGCTGTTTTTT
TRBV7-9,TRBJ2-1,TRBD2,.,CASSLARGGREVGEQFF,TGTGCCAGCAGCTTAGCCCGGGGCGGGAGGGAGGTTGGTGAGCAGTTCTTC
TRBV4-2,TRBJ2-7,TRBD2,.,CASSQALGGASGYSYEQYF,TGTGCCAGCAGCCAAGCTCTCGGGGGGGCTAGCGGGTACTCCTACGAGCAGTACTTC
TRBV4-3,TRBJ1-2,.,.,CASSQGPAGSANYGYTF,TGCGCCAGCAGCCAAGGACCGGCAGGGTCCGCTAACTATGGCTACACCTTC
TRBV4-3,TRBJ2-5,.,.,CASSRSSDGDWETQYF,TGCGCCAGCAGCCGCTCCTCTGACGGGGATTGGGAGACCCAGTACTTC
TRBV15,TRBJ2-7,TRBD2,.,CATSSGLAGAPGEQYF,TGTGCCACCAGCAGTGGACTAGCGGGAGCACCGGGCGAGCAGTACTTC
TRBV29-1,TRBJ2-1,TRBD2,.,CSVVGGLAGDNEQFF,TGCAGCGTTGTCGGGGGACTAGCGGGAGACAATGAGCAGTTCTTC
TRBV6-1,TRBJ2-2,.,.,CASGQLNTGELFF,TGTGCCAGCGGACAGCTGAACACCGGGGAGCTGTTTTTT
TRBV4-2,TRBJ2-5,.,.,CASSLKRETQYF,TGTGCCAGCAGCCTAAAGCGAGAGACCCAGTACTTC